These 23 T cell receptor beta chains originate from one sample sequenced in a study of human T cells and chemical hapten exposure. Extraction of total RNA was performed on unfractionated whole blood. Each CDR3 protein gets one entry after TCRdb re-called the 5' RACE reads with MiXCR. The sample lists 110,000 or so distinct CDR3 sequences, approximately 20% occurring once. The receptors shown here come from a human donor in good health.

The rearrangement links TRBV5-6 to TRBJ1-5; D not certain. Trimming took 0 bases from V and 0 from J, leaving 10 bases between them. Germline-derived CDR1 and CDR2 are SGHDT and YYEEEE. CDR3 length: 16 amino acids. The CDR3 region has the DNA TGTGCCAGCAGCTTGGCGGCGGGGTATAGCAATCAGCCCCAGCATTTT. It codes for CASSLAAGYSNQPQHF.

The chain employs TRBV5-1 and TRBJ2-3; TRBD2 aligns across 8 bases. Germline lookup yields CDR1 SGHRS and CDR2 YFSETQ. The junction had 11 bases not matched to a gene; V was cut back by 0 bases and J by 5 bases. This CDR3 has 17 amino acids. The CDR3 nucleotides are TGCGCCAGCAGCTTGGCCTCCTTAGCGGGATATATAGATACGCAGTATTTT. It codes for CASSLASLAGYIDTQYF.

The chain combines TRBV7-6 with TRBJ2-2; 8 bases fit TRBD1. Per germline, CDR1 SGHVS and CDR2 FNYEAQ. The CDR3 length is 17 residues. Germline trimming cut 2 bases from V and 6 bases from J; bases unmatched to any gene: 11. The CDR3 DNA reads TGTGCCAGCAGCTTACAGCCGACAGGGGTTGGTTCCGGGGAGCTGTTTTTT. Residues: CASSLQPTGVGSGELFF.

The gene calls are TRBV28 and TRBJ1-1, with D perhaps TRBD1 (5 bases). Per the germline V gene, CDR1 is MDHEN and CDR2 is SYDVKM. This CDR3 comprises 14 residues. Trimming shortened V by 5 bases and J by 7 bases, and 17 bases separated the two germline ends. CDR3 in DNA: TGTGCCAGCAGTGACCCCGGGACCCGAATTGAAGCTTTCTTT. This translates into CASSDPGTRIEAFF.

This clonotype was picked up many times. The chain joins TRBV6-5 to TRBJ2-1; TRBD2 is a possible D gene (6 bases). The CDR3 extends over 15 amino acids. V dropped 5 bases and J dropped 6 bases, with 17 bases sitting between them. Germline CDR1 and CDR2: MNHEY and SVGAGI. CDR3 coding DNA: TGTGCCAGCAGTCCCCGGAGGGTAAGCCTCAATGAGCAGTTCTTC. Translation gives CASSPRRVSLNEQFF.

This clonotype turned up a few times. This sequence joins TRBV3-1 and TRBJ1-1, with 7 bases aligning to TRBD1. CDR1 is LGHDT and CDR2 is YNNKEL in the germline V gene (reference sequence). The ends lost 5 bases at V and 6 bases at J; junction bases unmatched: 9. The CDR3 extends over 14 amino acids. The CDR3 bases are TGTGCCAGCAGCTCTCGACGGACAGGCCCTGAAGCTTTCTTT. Amino acid sequence: CASSSRRTGPEAFF.

V and J are TRBV6-5 and TRBJ2-7; 12 positions agree with TRBD2. Germline V gene lookup returns CDR1 MNHEY and CDR2 SVGAGI. V lost 5 bases to trimming and J lost 2 bases; unmatched junction nucleotides: 10. The CDR3 length is 17 residues. CDR3 sequence (DNA): TGTGCCAGCAGTAGATCGGGACTAGCGGGCCCTACCTACGAGCAGTACTTC. Residues: CASSRSGLAGPTYEQYF.

V is TRBV5-6 and J is TRBJ2-7; the match to TRBD1 covers 9 bases. V lost 4 bases to trimming and J lost 5 bases; unmatched junction nucleotides: 4. Germline V gene sequence: CDR1 SGHDT, CDR2 YYEEEE. The CDR3 runs 13 residues. The CDR3, as DNA: TGTGCCAGCAGCGGACAGGGGAACAACGAGCAGTACTTC. As protein: CASSGQGNNEQYF.

A few counts support this clonotype. Here the CDR3 reads CASSQETARTSGIATDTQYF. The CDR3 coding sequence is TGCGCCAGCAGCCAAGAAACAGCCCGGACTAGCGGGATTGCCACAGATACGCAGTATTTT. The chain combines TRBV4-1 with TRBJ2-3; 12 bases match TRBD2. V lost 0 bases, J lost 2 bases, and 12 bases stayed unmatched. CDR3 size: 20 residues. Germline V gene sequence: CDR1 MGHRA, CDR2 YSYEKL.

A few counts support this clonotype. The rearrangement joins TRBV10-3 to TRBJ2-3; unclear D gene. Trimming cost V 2 bases and J 4 bases, with 10 bases left between them. This CDR3 is 14 amino acids long. Germline values: CDR1 ENHRY, CDR2 SYGVKD. The CDR3 region has the DNA TGTGCCATCAGTGAGACCCCAACACCAGATACGCAGTATTTT. It is translated as CAISETPTPDTQYF.

This clonotype has just a few counts. This chain connects TRBV27 to TRBJ1-2; 8 nucleotides line up with TRBD1. This CDR3 spans 14 amino acids. Germline V CDR1 and CDR2: MNHEY, SMNVEV (reference sequence). V dropped 5 bases and J dropped 8; count of bases not matched to a gene: 10. The chain's CDR3 is CASSPWTGNRGYTF. CDR3 nucleotide sequence: TGTGCCAGCAGTCCCTGGACAGGGAATAGAGGCTACACCTTC.

There are a few counts of this clonotype. The chain links TRBV7-9 to TRBJ1-1; D might be TRBD1 (5 bases). Deletions cut 0 bases from V and 6 bases from J, with 14 bases between. The CDR3 has 15 residues. Germline values: CDR1 SEHNR, CDR2 FQNEAQ (reference sequence). In DNA, the CDR3 is TGTGCCAGCAGCTTAGCGCTCGGAGCGGGGGCTGAAGCTTTCTTT. Its protein is CASSLALGAGAEAFF.

This clonotype came up a few times. This chain uses TRBV12-3 or TRBV12-4 with TRBJ2-3, with D perhaps TRBD1 (6 bases). V lost 1 base and J 8 bases, leaving 7 bases between the germline ends. The CDR3 totals 12 residues. Here the CDR3 reads CASSLVGGTQYF. The CDR3 coding sequence is TGTGCCAGCAGTTTAGTAGGGGGTACGCAGTATTTT.

This clonotype occurred a few times. V gene TRBV5-6 combines with J gene TRBJ2-5; weak D call: TRBD1 (5 bases). Trimming took off 2 bases at V and 4 bases at J, with 15 bases between the two ends. Germline CDR1 and CDR2: SGHDT and YYEEEE. The CDR3 extends over 15 amino acids. The chain's CDR3 is CASSFRGTGRETQYF. CDR3 in DNA: TGTGCCAGCAGCTTTCGCGGAACAGGCAGAGAGACCCAGTACTTC.

This clonotype was observed a few times. The CDR3 DNA follows: TGTGCCAGCAGCCCGACCGGACAGGGAAGAGGGTCTTACATTCAGTACTTC. This encodes CASSPTGQGRGSYIQYF. The J gene is TRBJ2-4, the V gene TRBV14; 8 bases agree with TRBD1. This CDR3 has 17 residues. CDR1 and CDR2 (germline): SGHDN, FVKESK. Unmatched junction bases numbered 16, after V lost 4 bases and J lost 8 bases.

This clonotype occurred a few times. Written as DNA, the CDR3 is TGCGCCAGCAGCGGGGGGGGGAGTGAAGTGTACGAGCAGTACTTC. Encoded protein: CASSGGGSEVYEQYF. V is TRBV5-1 and J is TRBJ2-7; 7 positions match TRBD2. The germline gives CDR1 SGHRS, CDR2 YFSETQ. This CDR3 is built from 15 residues. Trimming at V came to 4 bases and at J to 4 bases, leaving 11 bases not matched to a gene.

The chain has TRBV9 and TRBJ2-3; 10 bases align to TRBD2. The V and J ends lost 3 bases and 0 bases, in that order; junction bases with no gene match: 4. In germline, CDR1 is SGDLS, CDR2 YYNGEE. The CDR3 loop spans 16 amino acids. Written as DNA, the CDR3 is TGTGCCAGCAGCGCGGGGACTAGCGCTAGCACAGATACGCAGTATTTT. The encoded protein is CASSAGTSASTDTQYF.

This clonotype occurred a few times. V and J are TRBV11-2 and TRBJ2-5, with TRBD2 matching over 7 bases. The CDR3 runs 16 residues. The germline V gene encodes CDR1 SGHAT and CDR2 FQNNGV. V shed 1 base, J shed 5 bases, and the junction held 10 bases outside the gene matches. This chain's CDR3 is CASSLARGRGQETQYF. The CDR3 DNA follows: TGTGCCAGCAGCTTAGCCCGAGGGAGGGGCCAGGAGACCCAGTACTTC.

This clonotype was detected only a few times. The chain uses TRBV28 and TRBJ1-2; no definite D call. CDR3 length: 14 amino acids. CDR1 and CDR2 from the germline V gene are MDHEN and SYDVKM. The ends were cut back, 6 bases at V and 5 bases at J, with 16 bases in the middle. CDR3 coding DNA: TGTGCCAGCAGCAAACCACCTAAGGGTTATGGCTACACCTTC. This gives the protein CASSKPPKGYGYTF.

This clonotype was seen more than once but under ten times. V gene TRBV20-1 combines with J gene TRBJ1-5; the match to TRBD1 covers 7 bases. This CDR3 has 15 amino acids. Germline loops: CDR1 DFQATT, CDR2 SNEGSKA (reference sequence). V was pared by 6 bases and J by 3 bases, with 11 bases of the junction left unmatched. Written as DNA, the CDR3 is TGCAGTGCCCGTGAGGGCAGGGGGAACAATCAGCCCCAGCATTTT. This codes for CSAREGRGNNQPQHF.

This CDR3 reads CASSQRLTINQPQHF. The CDR3 coding sequence is TGCGCCAGCAGCCAAAGGTTAACTATCAATCAGCCCCAGCATTTT. V usage is TRBV4-1 and J usage is TRBJ1-5; D remains unclear. Germline V lookup: CDR1 MGHRA, CDR2 YSYEKL. The CDR3 runs 15 residues. The ends were cut back, 2 bases at V and 3 bases at J, with 11 bases in the middle.

The rearrangement links TRBV6-2 or TRBV6-3 to TRBJ2-7, with 14 bases that match TRBD2. Germline V lookup: CDR1 MNHEY, CDR2 SVGEGT. There are 15 residues in the CDR3. The junction had 1 base not matched to a gene; V was cut back by 4 bases and J by 2 bases. The CDR3 region has the DNA TGTGCCAGCAGTTGGACTAGCGGGAGGCCCTACGAGCAGTACTTC. This sequence encodes CASSWTSGRPYEQYF.

This clonotype has just a few counts. One end of the junction is discordant with germline, which a read error may explain. This chain joins TRBV29-1 and TRBJ1-2; D is uncertain. Germline V lookup: CDR1 SQVTM, CDR2 ANQGSEA. This CDR3 has 11 residues. This chain's CDR3 is CSATIGPNGLF. The DNA for the CDR3 is TGCAGCGCTACTATCGGACCAAATGGGCTATTC.